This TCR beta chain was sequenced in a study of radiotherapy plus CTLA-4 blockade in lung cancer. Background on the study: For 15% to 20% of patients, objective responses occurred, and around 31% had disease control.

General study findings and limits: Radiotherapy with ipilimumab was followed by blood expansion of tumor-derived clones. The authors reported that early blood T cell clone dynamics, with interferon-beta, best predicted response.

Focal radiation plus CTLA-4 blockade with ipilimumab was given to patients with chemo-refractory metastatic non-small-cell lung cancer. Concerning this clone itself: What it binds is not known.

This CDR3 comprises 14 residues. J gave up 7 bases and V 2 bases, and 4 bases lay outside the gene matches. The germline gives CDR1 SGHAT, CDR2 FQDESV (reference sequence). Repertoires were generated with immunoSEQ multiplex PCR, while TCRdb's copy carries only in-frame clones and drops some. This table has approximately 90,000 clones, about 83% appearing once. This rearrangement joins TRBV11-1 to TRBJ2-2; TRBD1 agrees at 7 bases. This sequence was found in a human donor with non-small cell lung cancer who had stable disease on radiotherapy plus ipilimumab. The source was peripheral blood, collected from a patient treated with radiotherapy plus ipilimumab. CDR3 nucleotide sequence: TGTGCCAGCAGCTTAAGACAGGGTATCGGGGAGCTGTTTTTT. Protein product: CASSLRQGIGELFF.